This passage covers 27 T cell receptor beta chains from one sample sequenced in a study of beta chain features in type 1 diabetes. For these receptors, no antigen is known. Expressed TCRB transcripts were sequenced because the entire RNA isolate underwent reverse transcription. Data came from immunoSEQ multiplex PCR; TCRdb stores just in-frame clones and leaves some out. The data hold some 160,000 clones, with 6.5% to 10% observed a single time. Study results and limitations: TCRB CDR3s were moderately but significantly shorter in Type 1 diabetes patients in all four CD4+ subsets.

The sample was central memory CD4+ T cells from blood. Receptors were obtained from a woman in her late teens or twenties with type 1 diabetes.

This clone has just a few counts. The J gene is TRBJ2-7, the V gene TRBV4-2; a possible D gene is TRBD2 (6 bases). Germline CDR1 reads LGHNA; CDR2 reads YNFKEQ. Trimming stripped 4 bases from V and 4 bases from J, with 14 bases between. The CDR3 is made up of 14 amino acids. CDR3 amino acids: CASSRDLAQYEQYF. Here the CDR3 DNA reads TGTGCCAGCAGCCGGGATCTAGCGCAGTACGAGCAGTACTTC.

This clone has a handful of counts. This chain connects TRBV9 to TRBJ2-7, with D perhaps matching TRBD2 (6 bases). The V gene lost 0 bases and the J gene lost 6 bases, with 10 bases spanning the gap. This CDR3 has 13 amino acids. The germline V gene has CDR1 SGDLS and CDR2 YYNGEE. CDR3 DNA: TGTGCCAGCAGCGTAGTTGGAGGGATCGAGCAGTACTTC. This translates into CASSVVGGIEQYF.

This clone showed up just once. The gene calls are TRBV5-1 and TRBJ1-1; D remains unclear. There are 16 residues in the CDR3. The V gene's germline CDR1 is SGHRS and CDR2 YFSETQ. V gave up 4 bases and J gave up 1 base, with 17 bases separating them. CDR3 DNA: TGCGCCAGCAGCGTCATGGTGGGCCTCGGGAACACTGAAGCTTTCTTT. Its protein is CASSVMVGLGNTEAFF.

This clone was recorded a few times. The chain carries TRBV7-8 and TRBJ2-3, with D hard to call. CDR3 length equals 13 residues. Between the trimmed V and J ends, which lost 1 base and 3 bases, there was a span of 5 bases. In germline, CDR1 is SGHVS, CDR2 FQNEAQ. CDR3 region: CASSLGLTDTQYF. CDR3 nucleotide sequence: TGTGCCAGCAGCTTAGGCCTAACAGATACGCAGTATTTT.

The sample holds a few counts of this clone. This chain connects TRBV5-6 to TRBJ2-1; weak D call: TRBD2 (6 bases). Deletions cut 9 bases from V and 0 bases from J, with 16 bases between. Germline CDR1 SGHDT, CDR2 YYEEEE. The CDR3 contains 15 residues. This CDR3 is CATSSGAHSYNEQFF. DNA for the CDR3: TGTGCCACCTCCTCGGGAGCCCACTCCTACAATGAGCAGTTCTTC.

The chain has TRBV6-1 and TRBJ1-1; TRBD1 matches 7 bases. The CDR3 contains 13 residues. Germline assignment: CDR1 MNHNS and CDR2 SASEGT. The V gene end was trimmed by 5 bases and the J gene end by 11 bases; junction bases not matched to a gene: 11. CDR3 in DNA: TGTGCCAGCAGTCAGGAAGAACAGGGACAGGCTTTCTTT. Translating gives CASSQEEQGQAFF.

This clone was counted between two and nine times. The chain carries TRBV19 and TRBJ2-1; 12 bases match TRBD2. After removal of 5 bases from V and 12 bases from J, the junction contained 5 bases not matched to a gene. CDR3 size: 13 residues. From germline, CDR1 is LNHDA and CDR2 SQIVND (reference sequence). CDR3 sequence (DNA): TGTGCCAGTAGTGCCGGACTAGCGGGGCCGCAGTTCTTC. It translates to CASSAGLAGPQFF.

The V and J genes are TRBV4-3 and TRBJ1-2, with D tentatively TRBD1 (5 bases). The CDR3 consists of 13 residues. Trimming cost V 0 bases and J 7 bases, with 9 bases left between them. Germline CDR1 and CDR2: LGHNA and YSLEER. DNA of the CDR3: TGCGCCAGCAGCCAAGAAGGCGGGACTGGCTACACCTTC. Translated: CASSQEGGTGYTF.

The sample holds many counts of this clone. Other DNA sequences of this sample code for an identical CDR3. The CDR3 nucleotides are TGTGCCAGCAGCCTGCTGGGAGGCGCCGGGGAGCTGTTTTTT. This encodes CASSLLGGAGELFF. The chain combines TRBV14 with TRBJ2-2; tentative D call: TRBD2 (6 bases). Germline CDR1 reads SGHDN; CDR2 reads FVKESK. The V end was cut by 4 bases, the J end by 6 bases, with 12 bases between. The CDR3 is made up of 14 amino acids.

This sequence joins TRBV6-4 and TRBJ1-2; D is possibly TRBD1 (5 bases). V gave up 3 bases and J gave up 0 bases, with 14 bases separating them. The CDR3 length is 16 residues. The germline V gene has CDR1 MRHNA and CDR2 SNTAGT. Here the CDR3 DNA reads TGTGCCAGCAGTGAGCCACGCGGGGGATCTAACTATGGCTACACCTTC. This sequence encodes CASSEPRGGSNYGYTF.

The J gene is TRBJ2-1, the V gene TRBV11-2; 7 bases match TRBD2. With 4 bases clipped from V and 4 bases from J, the junction kept 7 bases outside the gene matches. The CDR3 consists of 15 residues. The V gene's germline CDR1 is SGHAT and CDR2 FQNNGV. CDR3 nucleotide sequence: TGTGCCAGCAGCTCGAGGCGGGAGCGATACAATGAGCAGTTCTTC. This encodes CASSSRRERYNEQFF. The full variable domain, with the rest looked up from reference TRBV11-2 and TRBJ2-1, is EAGVAQSPRYKIIEKRQSVAFWCNPISGHATLYWYQQILGQGPKLLIQFQNNGVVDDSQLPKDRFSAERLKGVDSTLKIQPAKLEDSAVYLCASSSRRERYNEQFFGPGTRLTVL.

V gene TRBV2 combines with J gene TRBJ2-3; possible D gene TRBD2, 5 bases. Germline V gene data show CDR1 as SNHLY and CDR2 as FYNNEI. Trimming took off 1 base at V and 6 bases at J, with 14 bases between the two ends. The CDR3 contains 15 residues. The CDR3 loop is CASSEGAGGGDTQYF. For the CDR3, the DNA is TGTGCCAGCAGTGAAGGGGCAGGCGGCGGGGATACGCAGTATTTT. Full variable domain (missing parts from reference TRBV2 and TRBJ2-3): EPEVTQTPSHQVTQMGQEVILRCVPISNHLYFYWYRQILGQKVEFLVSFYNNEISEKSEIFDDQFSVERPDGSNFTLKIRSTKLEDSAMYFCASSEGAGGGDTQYFGPGTRLTVL.

The chain has TRBV5-4 and TRBJ2-5; TRBD1 matches at 9 bases. This CDR3 spans 16 amino acids. The V gene end was trimmed by 4 bases and the J gene end by 5 bases; junction bases not matched to a gene: 12. CDR1 and CDR2 (germline): SGHNT, YYREEE (reference sequence). As DNA, the CDR3 is TGTGCCAGCAGCCCATCGGGGACAGGGTCCTATGAGACCCAGTACTTC. Translating gives CASSPSGTGSYETQYF.

Comment on this clone: Its ends do not fully match the called genes, so a read error is possible. The rearrangement joins TRBV7-6 to TRBJ2-1, with TRBD2 matching 8 bases. CDR1 and CDR2 from the germline V gene are SGHVS and FNYEAQ. This CDR3 region has 13 residues. The CDR3 loop reads CASSESGSHEQFF. Written as DNA, the CDR3 is TGTGCTAGCAGCGAAAGCGGGAGCCATGAGCAGTTCTTC.

V gene TRBV11-2 combines with J gene TRBJ2-7; D perhaps matches TRBD2 (5 bases). Trimming cost V 2 bases and J 6 bases, with 8 bases left between them. The length of the CDR3 is 12 residues. The germline gives CDR1 SGHAT, CDR2 FQNNGV. The DNA of the CDR3 is TGTGCCAGCAGCTTACGAGGGCGCGAGCAGTACTTC. It yields the protein CASSLRGREQYF.

In nucleotides, the CDR3 is TGTGCCAGCAGCTCCTACAGGGGAAAGGCAAACGAGCAGTACTTC. This translates into CASSSYRGKANEQYF. This chain links TRBV7-2 with TRBJ2-7; 7 bases align to TRBD1. V lost 4 bases, J lost 5 bases, and 11 bases stayed unmatched. This CDR3 region has 15 residues. Germline lookup yields CDR1 SGHTA and CDR2 FQGNSA.

This clone was detected a few times. The chain recombines TRBV9 with TRBJ1-2, with a tentative D call TRBD1 (5 bases). This CDR3 spans 15 amino acids. Germline V gene lookup returns CDR1 SGDLS and CDR2 YYNGEE. V gave up 3 bases and J gave up 4 bases, with 16 bases separating them. The CDR3 region is CASSAFSETAYGYTF. CDR3 nucleotides: TGTGCCAGCAGCGCCTTCTCCGAGACAGCCTATGGCTACACCTTC.

There are a few counts of this clone. V is TRBV4-1 and J is TRBJ2-5; 7 nucleotides agree with TRBD1. J lost 4 bases, V lost 0 bases, and 5 bases had no gene match. This CDR3 region has 15 residues. Germline loops: CDR1 MGHRA, CDR2 YSYEKL. The CDR3 DNA reads as TGCGCCAGCAGCCAAGAACACAGGGGCGGAGAGACCCAGTACTTC. Translation gives CASSQEHRGGETQYF.

A word on this clone: At the DNA level, this CDR3 is encoded by other sequences in the same sample as well. The chain couples TRBV7-9 to TRBJ1-1; D is perhaps TRBD1 (5 bases). The CDR3 runs 13 residues. Between the trimmed V and J ends, which lost 5 bases and 3 bases, there was a span of 10 bases. Germline loops: CDR1 SEHNR, CDR2 FQNEAQ (reference sequence). The CDR3 loop reads CASSPRGDTEAFF. Written as DNA, the CDR3 is TGTGCCAGCAGCCCCCGGGGGGACACTGAAGCTTTCTTT.

The rearrangement uses TRBV11-2 and TRBJ2-1; tentative D call: TRBD1 (5 bases). The CDR3 has 13 amino acids. Germline V lookup: CDR1 SGHAT, CDR2 FQNNGV. Trimming cost V 2 bases and J 4 bases, with 6 bases left between them. The CDR3 is CASSLYRYNEQFF. CDR3 coding DNA: TGTGCCAGCAGCTTATACAGGTACAATGAGCAGTTCTTC.

This clone was detected only a few times. This CDR3 reads CASSPGTSGRRADTQYF. The CDR3 bases are TGTGCCAGCTCACCAGGGACTAGCGGGAGAAGGGCAGATACGCAGTATTTT. The chain carries TRBV18 and TRBJ2-3; 14 nucleotides align to TRBD2. Germline V gives CDR1 KGHSH, CDR2 LQKENI. This CDR3 contains 17 residues. J lost 4 bases, V lost 2 bases, and 5 bases had no gene match.

The chain links TRBV9 to TRBJ2-7, with 9 bases that match TRBD2. There are 16 residues in the CDR3. The germline gives CDR1 SGDLS, CDR2 YYNGEE. Germline trimming cut 0 bases from V and 3 bases from J; bases unmatched to any gene: 7. CDR3 DNA sequence: TGTGCCAGCAGCGTAGGGTCCGGGACTAGCAGCTACGAGCAGTACTTC. Its translation is CASSVGSGTSSYEQYF.

The V gene is TRBV6-6, the J gene TRBJ2-5, with 12 bases identical to TRBD2. The CDR3 runs 16 residues. V was clipped by 10 bases and J by 5 bases; unmatched bases: 14. CDR1 is MNHNY, CDR2 SVGAGI, per germline (reference sequence). This CDR3 is CATSRASGGGLETQYF. CDR3 in DNA: TGTGCCACCTCTAGGGCTAGCGGGGGGGGCTTGGAGACCCAGTACTTC.

V usage is TRBV19 and J usage is TRBJ2-3; perhaps TRBD1 as D (5 bases). There are 16 residues in the CDR3. CDR1 LNHDA and CDR2 SQIVND come from the germline V gene (reference sequence). The V and J ends lost 6 bases and 2 bases respectively, with 18 bases between them. This CDR3 reads CASSPRTRAFTDTQYF. The DNA of the CDR3 is TGTGCCAGTAGCCCTCGGACACGGGCCTTCACAGATACGCAGTATTTT.

The chain carries TRBV7-2 and TRBJ2-2; 8 positions agree with TRBD2. The length of the CDR3 is 15 residues. Germline V gives CDR1 SGHTA, CDR2 FQGNSA. V was clipped by 9 bases and J by 1 base; unmatched bases: 7. In nucleotides, the CDR3 is TGTGCCAGTAGTTCCGGGACTAGGAACACCGGGGAGCTGTTTTTT. Translated: CASSSGTRNTGELFF.

The gene calls are TRBV11-2 and TRBJ2-5, with 8 positions matching TRBD2. CDR1 is SGHAT, CDR2 FQNNGV, per germline. Trimming cost V 0 bases and J 5 bases; bases outside gene matches: 5. This CDR3 spans 15 amino acids. As DNA, the CDR3 is TGTGCCAGCAGCTTAGAGTCGGGGGGGTTCGAGACCCAGTACTTC. Translating it yields CASSLESGGFETQYF. The entire variable domain, with the rest obtained from reference TRBV11-2 and TRBJ2-5, is as follows: EAGVAQSPRYKIIEKRQSVAFWCNPISGHATLYWYQQILGQGPKLLIQFQNNGVVDDSQLPKDRFSAERLKGVDSTLKIQPAKLEDSAVYLCASSLESGGFETQYFGPGTRLLVL.

The V call is TRBV11-2, the J call TRBJ1-4; maybe TRBD1 (6 bases). V lost 5 bases and J lost 4, with 14 bases in between. The CDR3 loop spans 15 amino acids. Germline CDR1 and CDR2: SGHAT and FQNNGV. The CDR3 DNA reads TGTGCCAGCAGCCAGAGAGGGGGAAATAATGAAAAACTGTTTTTT. Translation: CASSQRGGNNEKLFF. Full variable domain (remainder filled in from reference TRBV11-2 and TRBJ1-4): EAGVAQSPRYKIIEKRQSVAFWCNPISGHATLYWYQQILGQGPKLLIQFQNNGVVDDSQLPKDRFSAERLKGVDSTLKIQPAKLEDSAVYLCASSQRGGNNEKLFFGSGTQLSVL.